This TCR beta chain is from a study of identical twins. This CDR3 has 16 amino acids. Germline assignment: CDR1 LGHNA and CDR2 YNFKEQ. V lost 0 bases and J lost 3, with 15 bases in between. This clonotype has just a few counts. What it binds is unknown. A single record per CDR3 protein comes from TCRdb applying MiXCR to the 5' RACE reads. In the table there are about 520,000 distinct CDR3 sequences, under 25% of which are singletons. The study's findings and limits: Low generation probability was overrepresented in out-of-frame alpha sequences shared by twins. Models underestimated TCR alpha sharing (out-of-frame) in monozygotic twins.

This sample was shared with a second study, whose subject was T cells expressing NK-cell markers. As reported in that work: Out of eight donors sequenced, seven tested HCMV-seropositive and the remaining one seronegative. Of CD8+ T cells, roughly 1.0-7.0% belonged to dominant NKG2C+ clonotypes in several donors.

This chain joins TRBV4-2 and TRBJ2-7; possibly TRBD1 for D (6 bases). This receptor was obtained from a woman younger than 35 in good health. The sequencing input was CD4+ T cells sorted from blood. CDR3 coding DNA: TGTGCCAGCAGCCAAGATATGGCAGGGGCTGTCTACGAGCAGTACTTC. Amino acids: CASSQDMAGAVYEQYF.